This TCR beta chain was profiled in a study of human T cells and chemical hapten exposure (dated by TCRdb to about 2021). For the wider study: For sensitization, 2% DPC in acetone was applied to a 2 cm by 2 cm area of upper inner arm skin. Roughly 30 alopecia patients provided blood for TCR sequencing at one to four time points (pre-sensitization, 2, 6 and 24 weeks). Blood samples were taken from patients before sensitization (week 0) and then at 2, 6 and about 24 weeks after DPC sensitization. Throughout the approximately 22-week study period, patients were also given weekly therapeutic DPC doses on the scalp. Most of the patients in the cohort were female, and the cohort covered alopecia areata with under or over 50% scalp involvement, alopecia totalis and alopecia universalis. Patch testing was done on the upper back using Finn chambers containing 0.01% DPC, and results were scored after 6 days according to International Contact Dermatitis Research Group standards. The libraries were sequenced as a pool, and the TCR yield per sample differed mostly because of small variations in library volumes within the pool. Peripheral blood TCR repertoire changes were tracked in vivo in alopecia patients during primary and secondary sensitization to the hapten diphenylcyclopropenone (DPC). The paper as a whole reports these results and caveats: After repeated subsampling, the strength of the expansion versus patch-test correlation and the threshold at which it became significant changed. The number of TCRs above 1 in 1000 frequency did not change with DPC sensitization; there was no evidence of global repertoire structure alterations. Patch test score correlated positively with the number of PT1 expanded TCRs, reaching significance at thresholds 8, 16 and 32 but not at 4. Compared with pre-sensitization or healthy control sets, expanded TCRs formed significantly more large CDR3 similarity clusters, which is consistent with antigen-driven responses. Alopecia, a presumed autoimmune disease, was present in all patients, so the immune response of the patients might differ from that of healthy individuals.

This clonotype was counted at least ten times. Its antigen is currently not known. No much larger clonotype is one base removed from it; base qualities were not supplied. CDR1 and CDR2, looked up from the germline V gene, are SGHTA and FQGTGA. The CDR3 numbers 14 residues from cysteine through phenylalanine. Only the CDR3 part of the read is kept: 42 bases, read in frame from the first base. Clipping removes 5 bases from V and 5 bases from J, with 3 as the unmatched junction base count. The time point label on this specimen signifies: pre-sensitization, week 0. Taken with the paper, the label for treatment or condition translates to: therapeutic diphenylcyclopropenone sensitization with weekly scalp DPC. Blood at each patch-test visit was drawn before the patch test was applied. Patients were eligible if aged 18 to 70, diagnosed with alopecia and judged suitable for DPC therapy, and pregnant patients were excluded. Unfractionated whole blood was collected in Tempus Blood RNA tubes, and total RNA was extracted from that blood.

The library relied on RACE. The sequencer was a NextSeq 500. Library preparation attached unique molecular identifiers to individual cDNA molecules for quantitative, reproducible TCR counting. Both TCR alpha and TCR beta chains were sequenced from each blood RNA sample. The paper's processing steps were these. The median number of TCRs per sample was 85,000 to 100,000, ranging from about 20,000 to 700,000. V, J and CDR3 annotation of the TCR reads was carried out using the Decombinator software suite. For the PS versus PT1 abundance plots, all samples were subsampled to the same number of TCRs (28,000). TCRs were defined as expanded if absent before sensitization and observed at least eight times at the 2-week time point. TCRdb reworked the public reads: Q25 trimming with fastp, MiXCR clone assembly, productive beta chains retained. Each entry is one CDR3 protein sequence, shown with its most common DNA and genes. For this entry, the V and J calls and clone size follow TCRdb and not the study's own pipeline. The sample table records about 42,000 distinct CDR3 sequences; roughly 12% of these occur just once. Of the sample, over 5.5% is held by the ten largest clones.

The specimen was whole blood, collected in connection with sensitization to the hapten diphenylcyclopropenone (DPC). The TCR comes from a woman aged 25 to 39 with alopecia areata. Some clones in this sample may be carry-over from other donors' samples. The chain is encoded by TRBV7-3 joined to TRBJ2-3, with 11 bases matching TRBD2. The sequence in DNA is TGTGCCAGCAGCATCGGGACTAGCGGAGATACGCAGTATTTT. Translated, it gives CASSIGTSGDTQYF.